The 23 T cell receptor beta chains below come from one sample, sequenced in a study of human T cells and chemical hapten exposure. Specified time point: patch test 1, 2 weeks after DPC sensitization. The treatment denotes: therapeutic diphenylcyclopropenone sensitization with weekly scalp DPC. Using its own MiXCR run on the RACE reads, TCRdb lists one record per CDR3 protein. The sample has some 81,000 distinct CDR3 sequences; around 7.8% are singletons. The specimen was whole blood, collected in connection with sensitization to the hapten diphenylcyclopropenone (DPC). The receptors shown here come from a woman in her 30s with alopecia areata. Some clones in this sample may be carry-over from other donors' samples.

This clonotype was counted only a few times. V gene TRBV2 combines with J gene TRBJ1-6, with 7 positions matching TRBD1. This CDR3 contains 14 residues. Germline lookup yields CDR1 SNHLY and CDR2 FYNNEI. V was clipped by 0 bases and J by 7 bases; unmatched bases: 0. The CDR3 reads CASSEATGNSPLHF. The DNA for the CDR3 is TGTGCCAGCAGTGAAGCGACAGGGAATTCACCCCTCCACTTT.

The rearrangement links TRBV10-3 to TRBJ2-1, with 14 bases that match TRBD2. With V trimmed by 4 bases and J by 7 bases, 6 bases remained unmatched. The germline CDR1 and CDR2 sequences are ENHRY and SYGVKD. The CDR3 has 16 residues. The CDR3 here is CAISAQRLAGGNEQFF. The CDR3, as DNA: TGTGCCATCAGTGCCCAGAGACTAGCGGGGGGGAATGAGCAGTTCTTC.

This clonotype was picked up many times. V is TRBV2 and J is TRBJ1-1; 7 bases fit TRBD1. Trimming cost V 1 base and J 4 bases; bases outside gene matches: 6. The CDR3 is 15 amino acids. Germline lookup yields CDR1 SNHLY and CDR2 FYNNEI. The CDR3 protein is CASSEVAGGGTEAFF. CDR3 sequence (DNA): TGTGCCAGCAGTGAAGTGGCAGGGGGTGGCACTGAAGCTTTCTTT. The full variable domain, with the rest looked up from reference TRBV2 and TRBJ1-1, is EPEVTQTPSHQVTQMGQEVILRCVPISNHLYFYWYRQILGQKVEFLVSFYNNEISEKSEIFDDQFSVERPDGSNFTLKIRSTKLEDSAMYFCASSEVAGGGTEAFFGQGTRLTVV.

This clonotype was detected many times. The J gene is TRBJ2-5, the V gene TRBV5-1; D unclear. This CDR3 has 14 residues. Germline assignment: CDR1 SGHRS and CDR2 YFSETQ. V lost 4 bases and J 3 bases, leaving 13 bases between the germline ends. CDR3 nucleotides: TGCGCCAGCAGCCCCACCAACCGGGAAGAGACCCAGTACTTC. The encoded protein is CASSPTNREETQYF.

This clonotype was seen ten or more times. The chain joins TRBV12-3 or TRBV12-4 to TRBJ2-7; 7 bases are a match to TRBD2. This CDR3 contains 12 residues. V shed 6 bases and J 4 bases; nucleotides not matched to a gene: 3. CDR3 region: CASSRTSYEQYF. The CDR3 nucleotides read TGTGCCAGCAGCCGGACTAGTTACGAGCAGTACTTC.

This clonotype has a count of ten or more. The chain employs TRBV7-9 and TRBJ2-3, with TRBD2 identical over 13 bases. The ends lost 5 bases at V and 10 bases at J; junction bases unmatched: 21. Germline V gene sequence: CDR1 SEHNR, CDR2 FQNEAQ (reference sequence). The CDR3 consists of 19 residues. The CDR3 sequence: CASSPRTSGGAVLPRAQYF. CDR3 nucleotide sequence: TGTGCCAGCAGCCCCCGGACTAGCGGGGGAGCAGTCCTCCCGCGCGCGCAGTATTTT.

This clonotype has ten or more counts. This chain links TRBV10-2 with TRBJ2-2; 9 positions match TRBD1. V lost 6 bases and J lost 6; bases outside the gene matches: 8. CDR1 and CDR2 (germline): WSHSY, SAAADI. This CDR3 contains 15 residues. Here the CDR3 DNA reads TGCGCCAGCAGACGGGACAGGGAAAGGCCCGGGGAGCTGTTTTTT. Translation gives CASRRDRERPGELFF.

The DNA for the CDR3 is TGCGCCAGCAGCTCGCAGAAGGGAGGCTACACCTTC. Translated, it gives CASSSQKGGYTF. This rearrangement joins TRBV5-1 to TRBJ1-2; D gene ambiguous. Germline V gene sequence: CDR1 SGHRS, CDR2 YFSETQ. The CDR3 sequence is 12 residues long. V gave up 3 bases and J gave up 8 bases, with 11 bases separating them.

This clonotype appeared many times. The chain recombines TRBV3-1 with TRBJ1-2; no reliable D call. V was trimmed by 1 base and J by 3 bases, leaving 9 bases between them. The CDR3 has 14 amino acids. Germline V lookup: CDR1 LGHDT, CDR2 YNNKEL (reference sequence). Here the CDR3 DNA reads TGTGCCAGCAGCCAAGGGAAGCGAGACTATGGCTACACCTTC. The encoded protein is CASSQGKRDYGYTF.

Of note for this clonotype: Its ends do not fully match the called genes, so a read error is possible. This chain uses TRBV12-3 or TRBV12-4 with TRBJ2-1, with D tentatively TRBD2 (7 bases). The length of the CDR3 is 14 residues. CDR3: CVSSLGGGRDEQFF. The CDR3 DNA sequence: TGTGTCAGCAGTTTAGGGGGGGGTCGGGATGAGCAGTTCTTC.

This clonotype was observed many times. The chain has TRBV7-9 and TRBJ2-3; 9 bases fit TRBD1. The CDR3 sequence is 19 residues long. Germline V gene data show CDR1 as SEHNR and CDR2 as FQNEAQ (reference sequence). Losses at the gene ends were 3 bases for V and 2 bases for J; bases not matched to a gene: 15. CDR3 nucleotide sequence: TGTGCCAGCAGCTTTACCGGGACAGGGTTTGTCAAATTCACAGATACGCAGTATTTT. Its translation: CASSFTGTGFVKFTDTQYF.

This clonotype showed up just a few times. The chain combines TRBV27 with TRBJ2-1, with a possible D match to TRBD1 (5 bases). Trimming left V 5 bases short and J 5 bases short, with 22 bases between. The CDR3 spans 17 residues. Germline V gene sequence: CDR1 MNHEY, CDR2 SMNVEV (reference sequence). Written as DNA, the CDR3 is TGTGCCAGCAGTCCGGGCCTTGCCAGGGAATGGGACAATGAGCAGTTCTTC. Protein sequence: CASSPGLAREWDNEQFF.

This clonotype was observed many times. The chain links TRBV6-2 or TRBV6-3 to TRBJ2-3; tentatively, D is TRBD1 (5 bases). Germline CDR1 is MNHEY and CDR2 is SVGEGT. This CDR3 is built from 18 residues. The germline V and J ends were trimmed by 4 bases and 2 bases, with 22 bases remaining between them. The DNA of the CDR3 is TGTGCCAGCAGTTCAGGGTACAGAGCATGGACCCTCACAGATACGCAGTATTTT. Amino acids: CASSSGYRAWTLTDTQYF.

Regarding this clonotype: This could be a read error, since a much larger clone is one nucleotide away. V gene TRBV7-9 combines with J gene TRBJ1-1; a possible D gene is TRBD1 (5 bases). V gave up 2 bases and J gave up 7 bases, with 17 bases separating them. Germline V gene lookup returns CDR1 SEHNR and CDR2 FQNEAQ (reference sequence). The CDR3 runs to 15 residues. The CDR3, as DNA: TGTGCCAGCAGCTTATCGAGGGGACGCGGCGGTGAAGCTTTCTTT. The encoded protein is CASSLSRGRGGEAFF.

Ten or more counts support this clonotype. The CDR3 loop reads CASSLRTAHEQYF. The CDR3, as DNA: TGTGCCAGCAGCTTAAGGACAGCCCACGAGCAGTACTTC. The chain couples TRBV11-2 to TRBJ2-7; D might be TRBD1 (6 bases). CDR3 length: 13 amino acids. V was cut by 2 bases and J by 5 bases, with 10 bases left in between. Germline V gene lookup returns CDR1 SGHAT and CDR2 FQNNGV.

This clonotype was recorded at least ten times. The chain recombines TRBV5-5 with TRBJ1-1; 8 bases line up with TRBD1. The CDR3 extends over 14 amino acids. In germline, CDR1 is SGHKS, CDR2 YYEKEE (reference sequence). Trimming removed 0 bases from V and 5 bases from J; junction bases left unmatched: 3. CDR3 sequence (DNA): TGTGCCAGCAGCTTGGTGACAGGGGATACTGAAGCTTTCTTT. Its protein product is CASSLVTGDTEAFF.

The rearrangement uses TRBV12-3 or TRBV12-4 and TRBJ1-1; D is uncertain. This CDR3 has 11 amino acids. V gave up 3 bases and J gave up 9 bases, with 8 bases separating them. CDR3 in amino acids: CASSLKQKAFF. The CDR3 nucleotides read TGTGCCAGCAGTTTGAAGCAGAAAGCTTTCTTT.

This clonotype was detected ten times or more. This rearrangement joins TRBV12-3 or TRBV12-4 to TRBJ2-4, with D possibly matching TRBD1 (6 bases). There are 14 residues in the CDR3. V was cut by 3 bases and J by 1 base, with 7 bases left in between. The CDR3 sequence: CASSFQGAKNIQYF. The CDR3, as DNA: TGTGCCAGCAGTTTTCAGGGGGCCAAAAACATTCAGTACTTC.

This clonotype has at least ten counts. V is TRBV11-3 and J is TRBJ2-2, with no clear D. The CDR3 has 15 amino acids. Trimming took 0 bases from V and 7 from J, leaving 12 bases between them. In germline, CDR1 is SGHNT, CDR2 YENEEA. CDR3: CASSLDHPGHGELFF. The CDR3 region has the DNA TGTGCCAGCAGCTTAGATCATCCAGGCCACGGGGAGCTGTTTTTT.

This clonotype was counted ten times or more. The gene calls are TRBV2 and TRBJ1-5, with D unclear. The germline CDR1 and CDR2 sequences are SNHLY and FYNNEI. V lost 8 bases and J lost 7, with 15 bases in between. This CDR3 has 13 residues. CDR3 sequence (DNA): TGTGCCAGCCAGTTAGGGTCGGGACAGCCCCAGCATTTT. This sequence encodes CASQLGSGQPQHF.

The CDR3 loop reads CASSVDPQGVADTQYF. The CDR3 DNA is TGTGCCAGCAGCGTAGACCCACAGGGAGTTGCAGATACGCAGTATTTT. This chain uses TRBV9 with TRBJ2-3, with TRBD1 as a possible D gene (6 bases). Trimming pared 0 bases from V and 4 bases from J, leaving 15 bases between. This CDR3 region has 16 residues. CDR1 and CDR2 (germline): SGDLS, YYNGEE.

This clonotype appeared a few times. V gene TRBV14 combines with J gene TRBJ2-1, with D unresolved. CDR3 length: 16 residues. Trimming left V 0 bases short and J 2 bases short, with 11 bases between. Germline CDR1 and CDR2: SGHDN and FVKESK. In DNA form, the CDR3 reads TGTGCCAGCAGCCAAGATCAAATAGCTACCTACAATGAGCAGTTCTTC. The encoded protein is CASSQDQIATYNEQFF.

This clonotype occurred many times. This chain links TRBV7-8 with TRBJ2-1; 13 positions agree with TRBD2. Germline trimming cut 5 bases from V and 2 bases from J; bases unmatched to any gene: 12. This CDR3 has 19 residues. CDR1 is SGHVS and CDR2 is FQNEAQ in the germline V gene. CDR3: CASSIPGTSGVLTYNEQFF. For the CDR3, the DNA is TGTGCCAGCAGCATACCCGGGACTAGCGGGGTTCTGACCTACAATGAGCAGTTCTTC.